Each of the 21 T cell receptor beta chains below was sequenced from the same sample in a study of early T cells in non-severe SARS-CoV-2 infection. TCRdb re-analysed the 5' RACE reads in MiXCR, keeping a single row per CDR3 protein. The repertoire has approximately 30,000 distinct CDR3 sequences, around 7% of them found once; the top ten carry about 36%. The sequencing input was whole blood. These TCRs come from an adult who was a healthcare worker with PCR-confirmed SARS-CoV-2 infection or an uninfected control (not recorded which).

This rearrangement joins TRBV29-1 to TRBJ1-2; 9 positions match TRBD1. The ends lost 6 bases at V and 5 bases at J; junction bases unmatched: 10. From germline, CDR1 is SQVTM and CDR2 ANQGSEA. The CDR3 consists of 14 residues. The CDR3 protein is CSVLTPTGGYGYTF. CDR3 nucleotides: TGCAGCGTCCTCACCCCGACAGGGGGTTATGGCTACACCTTC.

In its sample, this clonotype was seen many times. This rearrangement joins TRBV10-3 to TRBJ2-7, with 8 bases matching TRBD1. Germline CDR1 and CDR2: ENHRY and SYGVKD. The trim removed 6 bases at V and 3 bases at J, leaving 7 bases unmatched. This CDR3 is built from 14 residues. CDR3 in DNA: TGTGCCATCAGGACAGGGGCCGACCGCTACGAGCAGTACTTC. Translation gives CAIRTGADRYEQYF.

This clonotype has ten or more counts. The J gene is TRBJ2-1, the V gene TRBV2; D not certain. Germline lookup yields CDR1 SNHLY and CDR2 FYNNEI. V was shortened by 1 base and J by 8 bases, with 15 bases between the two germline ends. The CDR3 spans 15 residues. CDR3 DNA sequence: TGTGCCAGCAGTGAAGTTGAACTACCAATCGATGAGCAGTTCTTC. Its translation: CASSEVELPIDEQFF.

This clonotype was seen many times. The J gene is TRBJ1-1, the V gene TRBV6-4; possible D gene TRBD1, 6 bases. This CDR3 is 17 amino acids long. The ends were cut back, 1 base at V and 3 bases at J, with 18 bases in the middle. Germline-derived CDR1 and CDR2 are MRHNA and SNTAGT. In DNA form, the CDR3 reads TGTGCCAGCAGTGACTTAGTAAACAGGGTGTTTGACACTGAAGCTTTCTTT. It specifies CASSDLVNRVFDTEAFF.

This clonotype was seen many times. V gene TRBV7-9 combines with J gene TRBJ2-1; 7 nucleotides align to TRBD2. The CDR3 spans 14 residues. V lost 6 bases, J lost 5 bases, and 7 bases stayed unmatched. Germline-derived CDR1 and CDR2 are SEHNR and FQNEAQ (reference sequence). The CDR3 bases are TGTGCCAGCAGGACTGGGGGGGAAAACAATGAGCAGTTCTTC. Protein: CASRTGGENNEQFF. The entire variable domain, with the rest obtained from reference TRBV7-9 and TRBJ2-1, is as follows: DTGVSQNPRHKITKRGQNVTFRCDPISEHNRLYWYRQTLGQGPEFLTYFQNEAQLEKSRLLSDRFSAERPKGSFSTLEIQRTEQGDSAMYLCASRTGGENNEQFFGPGTRLTVL.

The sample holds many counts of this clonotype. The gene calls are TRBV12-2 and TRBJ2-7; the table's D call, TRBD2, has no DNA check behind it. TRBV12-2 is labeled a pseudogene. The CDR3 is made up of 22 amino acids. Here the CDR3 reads CASRLEGQGNTGTSGSGYEQYF. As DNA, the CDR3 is TGTGCAAGTCGCTTAGAGGGACAGGGGAATACCGGGACTAGCGGGAGCGGGTACGAGCAGTACTTC.

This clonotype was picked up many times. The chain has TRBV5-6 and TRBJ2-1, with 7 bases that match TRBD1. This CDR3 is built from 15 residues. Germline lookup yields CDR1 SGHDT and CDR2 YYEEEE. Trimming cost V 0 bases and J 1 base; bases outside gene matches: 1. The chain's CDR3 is CASSLGDRSYNEQFF. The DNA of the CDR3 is TGTGCCAGCAGCTTGGGGGACAGATCCTACAATGAGCAGTTCTTC.

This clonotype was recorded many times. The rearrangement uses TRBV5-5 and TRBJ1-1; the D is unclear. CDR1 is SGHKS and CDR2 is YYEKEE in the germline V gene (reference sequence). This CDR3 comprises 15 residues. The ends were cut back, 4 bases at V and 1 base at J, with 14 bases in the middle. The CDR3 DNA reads TGTGCCAGCAGCCTAAGGCCGGGGTCGAACACTGAAGCTTTCTTT. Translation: CASSLRPGSNTEAFF.

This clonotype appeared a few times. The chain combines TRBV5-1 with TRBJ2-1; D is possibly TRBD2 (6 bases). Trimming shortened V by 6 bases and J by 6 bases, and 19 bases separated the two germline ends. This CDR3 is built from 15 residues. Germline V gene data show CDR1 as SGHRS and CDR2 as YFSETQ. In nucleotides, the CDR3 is TGCGCCAGCACCCTGGAGCTGGCGGGATTCAATGAGCAGTTCTTC. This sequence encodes CASTLELAGFNEQFF. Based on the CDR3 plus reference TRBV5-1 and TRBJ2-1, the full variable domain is KAGVTQTPRYLIKTRGQQVTLSCSPISGHRSVSWYQQTPGQGLQFLFEYFSETQRNKGNFPGRFSGRQFSNSRSEMNVSTLELGDSALYLCASTLELAGFNEQFFGPGTRLTVL.

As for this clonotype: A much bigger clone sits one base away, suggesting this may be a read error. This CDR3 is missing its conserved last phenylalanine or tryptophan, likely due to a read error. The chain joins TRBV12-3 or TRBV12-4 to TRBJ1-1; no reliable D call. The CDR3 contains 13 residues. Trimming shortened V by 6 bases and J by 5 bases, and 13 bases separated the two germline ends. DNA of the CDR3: TGTGCCAGCAGCGCCCACCGAGGGACTGAAGCTTTCTCT. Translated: CASSAHRGTEAFS.

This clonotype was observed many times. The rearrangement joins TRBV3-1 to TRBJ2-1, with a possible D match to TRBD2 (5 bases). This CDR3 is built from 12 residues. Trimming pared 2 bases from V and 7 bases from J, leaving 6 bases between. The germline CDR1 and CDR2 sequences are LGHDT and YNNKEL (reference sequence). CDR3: CASSQRENEQFF. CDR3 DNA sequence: TGTGCCAGCAGCCAACGGGAAAATGAGCAGTTCTTC.

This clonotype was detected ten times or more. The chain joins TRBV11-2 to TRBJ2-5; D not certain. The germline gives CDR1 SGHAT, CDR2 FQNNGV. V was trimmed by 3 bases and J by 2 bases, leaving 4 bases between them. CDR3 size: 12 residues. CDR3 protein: CASSFFQETQYF. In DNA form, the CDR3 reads TGTGCCAGCAGCTTTTTTCAAGAGACCCAGTACTTC.

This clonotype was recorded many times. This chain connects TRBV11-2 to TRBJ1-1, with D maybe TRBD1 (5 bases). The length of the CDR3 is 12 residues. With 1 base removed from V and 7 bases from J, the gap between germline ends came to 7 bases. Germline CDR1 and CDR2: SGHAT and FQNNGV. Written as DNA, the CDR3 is TGTGCCAGCAGCTTAGGGCAGGGTGAAGCTTTCTTT. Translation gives CASSLGQGEAFF.

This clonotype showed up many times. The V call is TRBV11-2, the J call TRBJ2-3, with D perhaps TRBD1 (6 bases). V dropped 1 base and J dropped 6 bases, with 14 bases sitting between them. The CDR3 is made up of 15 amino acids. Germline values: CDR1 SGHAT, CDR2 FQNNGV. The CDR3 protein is CASSLAVRQGDTQYF. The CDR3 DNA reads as TGTGCCAGCAGCTTAGCAGTCAGGCAGGGGGATACGCAGTATTTT.

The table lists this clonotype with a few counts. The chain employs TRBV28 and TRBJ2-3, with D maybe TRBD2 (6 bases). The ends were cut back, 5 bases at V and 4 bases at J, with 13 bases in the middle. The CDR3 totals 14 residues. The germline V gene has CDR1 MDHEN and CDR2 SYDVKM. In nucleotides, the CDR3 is TGTGCCAGCAGTCCCGGGGGAAGGGCAGATACGCAGTATTTT. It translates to CASSPGGRADTQYF.

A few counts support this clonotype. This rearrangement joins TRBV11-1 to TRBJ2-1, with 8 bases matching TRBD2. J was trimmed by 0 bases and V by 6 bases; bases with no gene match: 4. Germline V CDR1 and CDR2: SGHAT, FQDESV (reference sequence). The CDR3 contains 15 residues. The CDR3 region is CASRPGRASYNEQFF. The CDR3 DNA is TGTGCCAGCAGACCCGGGAGGGCCTCCTACAATGAGCAGTTCTTC.

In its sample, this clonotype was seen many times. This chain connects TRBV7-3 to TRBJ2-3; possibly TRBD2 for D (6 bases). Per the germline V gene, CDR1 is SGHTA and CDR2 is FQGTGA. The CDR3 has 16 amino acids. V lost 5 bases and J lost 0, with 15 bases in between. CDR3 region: CASSPRGMSSTDTQYF. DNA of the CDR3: TGTGCCAGCAGCCCTCGGGGGATGAGTAGCACAGATACGCAGTATTTT.

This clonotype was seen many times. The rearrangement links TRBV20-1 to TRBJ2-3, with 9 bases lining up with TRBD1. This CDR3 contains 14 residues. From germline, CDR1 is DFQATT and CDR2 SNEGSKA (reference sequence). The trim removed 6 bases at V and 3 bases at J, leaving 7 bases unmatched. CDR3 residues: CSAKAGTGTDTQYF. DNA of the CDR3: TGCAGTGCCAAAGCCGGGACAGGGACAGATACGCAGTATTTT.

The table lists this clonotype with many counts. DNA of the CDR3: TGTGCCAGCAACCCCCCAGGGGTCGAGACCCAGTACTTC. Residues: CASNPPGVETQYF. V and J are TRBV6-6 and TRBJ2-5; D possibly corresponds to TRBD1 (6 bases). This CDR3 has 13 residues. Between the trimmed V and J ends, which lost 7 bases and 5 bases, there was a span of 14 bases. CDR1 and CDR2 (germline): MNHNY, SVGAGI (reference sequence).

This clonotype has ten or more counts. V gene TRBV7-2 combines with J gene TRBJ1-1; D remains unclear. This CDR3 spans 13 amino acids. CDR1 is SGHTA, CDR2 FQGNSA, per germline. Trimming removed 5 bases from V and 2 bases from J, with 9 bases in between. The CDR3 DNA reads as TGTGCCAGCAGCCAAGGAATAAACACTGAAGCTTTCTTT. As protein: CASSQGINTEAFF.

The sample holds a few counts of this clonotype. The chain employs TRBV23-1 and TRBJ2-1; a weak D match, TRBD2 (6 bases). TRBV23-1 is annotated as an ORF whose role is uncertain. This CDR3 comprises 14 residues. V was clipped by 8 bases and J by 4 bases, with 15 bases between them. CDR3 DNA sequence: TGCGCCAGCCGGCGGGACCCACTATACAATGAGCAGTTCTTC. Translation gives CASRRDPLYNEQFF.